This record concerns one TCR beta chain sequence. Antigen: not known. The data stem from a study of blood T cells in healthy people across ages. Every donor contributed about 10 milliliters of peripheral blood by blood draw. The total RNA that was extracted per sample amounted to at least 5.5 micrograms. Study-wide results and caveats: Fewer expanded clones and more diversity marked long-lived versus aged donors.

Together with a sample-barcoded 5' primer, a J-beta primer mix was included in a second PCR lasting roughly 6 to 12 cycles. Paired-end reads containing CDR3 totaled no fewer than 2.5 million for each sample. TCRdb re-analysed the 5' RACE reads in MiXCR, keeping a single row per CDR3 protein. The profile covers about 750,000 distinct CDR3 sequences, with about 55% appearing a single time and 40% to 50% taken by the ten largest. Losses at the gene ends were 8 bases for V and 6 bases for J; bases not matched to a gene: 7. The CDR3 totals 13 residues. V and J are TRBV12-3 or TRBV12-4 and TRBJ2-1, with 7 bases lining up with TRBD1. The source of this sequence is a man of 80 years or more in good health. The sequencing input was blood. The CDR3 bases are TGTGCCAGCGCTACGGGACAGTTCAATGAGCAGTTCTTC. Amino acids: CASATGQFNEQFF.